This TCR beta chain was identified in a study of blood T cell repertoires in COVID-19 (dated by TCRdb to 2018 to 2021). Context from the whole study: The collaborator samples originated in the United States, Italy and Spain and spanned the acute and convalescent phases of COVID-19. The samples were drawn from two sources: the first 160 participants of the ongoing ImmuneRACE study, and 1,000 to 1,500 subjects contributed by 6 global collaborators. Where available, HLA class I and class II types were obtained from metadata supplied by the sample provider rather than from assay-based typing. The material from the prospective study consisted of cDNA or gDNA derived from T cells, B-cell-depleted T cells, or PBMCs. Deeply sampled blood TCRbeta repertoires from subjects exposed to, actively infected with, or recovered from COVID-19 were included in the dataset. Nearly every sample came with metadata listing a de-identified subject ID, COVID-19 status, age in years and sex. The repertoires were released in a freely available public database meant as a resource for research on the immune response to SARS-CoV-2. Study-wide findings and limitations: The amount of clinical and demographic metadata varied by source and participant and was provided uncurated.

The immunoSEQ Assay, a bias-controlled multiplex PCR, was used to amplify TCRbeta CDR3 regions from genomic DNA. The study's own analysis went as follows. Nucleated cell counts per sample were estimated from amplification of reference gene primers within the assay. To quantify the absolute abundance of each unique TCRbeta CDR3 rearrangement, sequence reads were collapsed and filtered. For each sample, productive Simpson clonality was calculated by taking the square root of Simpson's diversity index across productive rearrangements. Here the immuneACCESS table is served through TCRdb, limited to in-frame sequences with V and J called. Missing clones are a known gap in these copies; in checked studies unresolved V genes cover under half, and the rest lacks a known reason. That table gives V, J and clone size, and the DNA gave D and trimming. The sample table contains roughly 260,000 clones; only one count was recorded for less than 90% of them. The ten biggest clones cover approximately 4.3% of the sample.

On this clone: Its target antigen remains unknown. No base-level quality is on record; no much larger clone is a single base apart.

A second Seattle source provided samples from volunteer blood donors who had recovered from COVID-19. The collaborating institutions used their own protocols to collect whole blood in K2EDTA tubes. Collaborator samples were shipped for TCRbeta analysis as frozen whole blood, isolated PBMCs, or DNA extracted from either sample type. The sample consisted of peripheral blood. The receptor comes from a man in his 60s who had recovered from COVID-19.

At the DNA level, the sequence is TGCGCCAGCAGCTTTAGCGGGGGCGGAATAGATACGCAGTATTTT. Translated, this gives CASSFSGGGIDTQYF. In this chain, TRBV5-1 is recombined with TRBJ2-3; TRBD2 aligns with 9 central bases. The CDR3 spans 15 residues, from the cysteine through the phenylalanine. Only CDR3 DNA is held: 45 bases, read in frame from base 1. V ends up 2 bases short and J 5 bases short, with an unmatched junction base count of 6. Per the germline V gene, SGHRS is the CDR1 and YFSETQ is the CDR2.